The T cell receptor (beta chain) described here comes from a study of blood T cells in healthy people across ages. Whole-study findings and limits: Roughly linear age-related decline in beta diversity appeared, significant by age roughly 40. With donor CMV status unknown, expanded clonotype changes were possibly confounded.

The germline V gene has CDR1 DFQATT and CDR2 SNEGSKA (reference sequence). Trimming took 5 bases from V and 4 from J; bases not matched to a gene: 4. CDR3 length equals 12 residues. Points on this clonotype: No antigen is known for it.

A sample-barcoded 5' primer and a J-beta primer mix were used in a second PCR of roughly 7 to 11 cycles. TCRdb passed the 5' RACE reads through MiXCR, listing each CDR3 protein once. The table includes about 1.8 million distinct CDR3 sequences, approximately 50% detected once. Donors were healthy Caucasian individuals from Russia aged about 6 to 95. Isolating PBMCs gave at least 6.5 million of these cells per sample. Sequencing used blood. The chain uses TRBV20-1 and TRBJ1-1; 7 nucleotides align to TRBD1. The receptor was isolated from a woman between 40 and 50 years old in good health. The CDR3 is CSARQGATEAFF. Written as DNA, the CDR3 is TGCAGTGCTCGACAGGGTGCCACTGAAGCTTTCTTT.